A selection of T cell receptor beta chains follows, all from one sample in a study of T cell changes during pregnancy in multiple sclerosis. Some clones are missing from TCRdb's copy, which holds only in-frame ones; the method was immunoSEQ multiplex PCR. The repertoire holds about 40,000 clones, with about 87% as singletons. The material sequenced was peripheral blood, taken in the first trimester of pregnancy. The receptors were sampled from a female donor in good health, enrolled as a control in a pregnancy study. CDR3s include the opening cysteine and the closing phenylalanine or tryptophan. The D gene is left open where the match is weak. Clone size is stated in some rows and not others, as once, few, many or a class when expanded.

TRBV7-9	few	15	TRBJ2-7	TRBD2	TGTGCCAGCAGCTTGGGGCTAGCGGGAGACCACGAGCAGTACTTC	CASSLGLAGDHEQYF
TRBV9	NA	13	TRBJ1-2	NA	TGTGCCAGCAGCCTCGGGACTGTGAGGGGCTACACCTTC	CASSLGTVRGYTF
TRBV28	NA	16	TRBJ1-1	NA	TGTGCCAGCAGTTCACCGCCGGGACTGAAGAACACTGAAGCTTTCTTT	CASSSPPGLKNTEAFF
TRBV5-6	NA	14	TRBJ2-1	TRBD1	TGTGCCAGCAGCTGGACAGGGACCTACAATGAGCAGTTCTTC	CASSWTGTYNEQFF
TRBV9	NA	15	TRBJ1-5	NA	TGTGCCAGCAGCGTAGCTACGGGGAAGGATCAGCCCCAGCATTTT	CASSVATGKDQPQHF
TRBV11-2	NA	17	TRBJ2-1	TRBD2	TGTGCCAGCAGCTTAGAGACCAGACTAGCGGGAGTGAATGAGCAGTTCTTC	CASSLETRLAGVNEQFF
TRBV30	NA	13	TRBJ1-4	NA	TGTGCCTGGAGTCAGAACAGGAATGAAAAACTGTTTTTT	CAWSQNRNEKLFF
TRBV6-1	NA	14	TRBJ2-7	NA	TGTGCCAGCAGCCGGGACATTATAACGTACGAGCAGTACTTC	CASSRDIITYEQYF
TRBV5-4	NA	16	TRBJ2-1	TRBD2	TGTGCCAGCAGCTTAAGCGGGGGGGCCTCCTACAATGAGCAGTTCTTC	CASSLSGGASYNEQFF
TRBV6-6	few	15	TRBJ2-7	TRBD1	TGTGCCAGCAGAAGCTCGGGACAGGGGGCCCACGAGCAGTACTTC	CASRSSGQGAHEQYF
TRBV6-1	NA	15	TRBJ2-7	TRBD1	TGTGCCAGCAGTGGAGGGACAGGGAAGTTCTACGAGCAGTACTTC	CASSGGTGKFYEQYF
TRBV30	NA	14	TRBJ2-7	TRBD2	TGTGCCTGGAGTGAGCCTGGGAGGGGATACGAGCAGTACTTC	CAWSEPGRGYEQYF
TRBV5-1	once	14	TRBJ2-7	NA	TGCGCAAGCAAAGCCGGATGGGGGGGCGACGAGCAGTACTTC	CASKAGWGGDEQYF
TRBV23-1	NA	18	TRBJ1-2	NA	TGCGCCAGCAGTCAATCGGGGGGAGGGGGTGGTTTAGCCTATGGCTACACCTTC	CASSQSGGGGGLAYGYTF
TRBV4-2	NA	13	TRBJ2-7	NA	TGTGCCAGCAGCCAGCTCAGGGGCTACGAGCAGTACTTC	CASSQLRGYEQYF
TRBV7-9	once	15	TRBJ2-7	NA	TGTGCCAGCAGCTTAACGACAGGAAAGGGCTACGAGCAGTACTTC	CASSLTTGKGYEQYF
TRBV6-6	NA	16	TRBJ2-2	TRBD1	TGTGCCAGCAGTTACTCTAGGGGGCCGAACACCGGGGAGCTGTTTTTT	CASSYSRGPNTGELFF
TRBV19	NA	15	TRBJ1-5	NA	TGTGCCAGTAGTAGGGTGGGGGGGAGCAATCAGCCCCAGCATTTT	CASSRVGGSNQPQHF
TRBV13	NA	18	TRBJ2-2	TRBD2	TGTGCCAGCAGCCCCCCTTTGTCGACTAGCGGATACACCGGGGAGCTGTTTTTT	CASSPPLSTSGYTGELFF
TRBV27	NA	12	TRBJ2-7	TRBD2	TGTGCCAGCAGCTCGGGAGGGTACGAGCAGTACTTC	CASSSGGYEQYF
TRBV4-2	once	16	TRBJ2-1	TRBD2	TGTGCCAGCAGCCAACTTGGACTAGCGGCGTACAATGAGCAGTTCTTC	CASSQLGLAAYNEQFF
TRBV10-3	NA	14	TRBJ1-2	NA	TGTGCCATCACCCCCCAGGGCGGTAACTATGGCTACACCTTC	CAITPQGGNYGYTF
TRBV27	NA	15	TRBJ1-5	NA	TGTGCCAGCCGCAGCGGGGGGGGATATAATCAGCCCCAGCATTTT	CASRSGGGYNQPQHF
TRBV7-9	NA	16	TRBJ2-2	NA	TGTGCCAGCAGGGGGCCTCAGGGGCCTGGCACCGGGGAGCTGTTTTTT	CASRGPQGPGTGELFF
TRBV7-9	few	12	TRBJ1-6	NA	TGTGCCTCTAGGGAGGGAAATTCACCCCTCCACTTT	CASREGNSPLHF
TRBV5-1	NA	14	TRBJ2-7	NA	TGCGCCAGCAGCTTGAGGGGGTTATCCTACGAGCAGTACTTC	CASSLRGLSYEQYF
TRBV18	NA	16	TRBJ1-5	NA	TGTGCCAGCTCACCACCCCAGGGGATTAGCAATCAGCCCCAGCATTTT	CASSPPQGISNQPQHF
TRBV29-1	NA	15	TRBJ2-1	TRBD2	TGCAGCGTTGTCAGGGCGGGGGGGCCCTCTTTAGAGCAGTTCTTC	CSVVRAGGPSLEQFF
TRBV19	NA	13	TRBJ2-7	NA	TGTGCCAGTAGTAAGGACAGTCCCTACGAGCAGTACTTC	CASSKDSPYEQYF
TRBV6-4	NA	13	TRBJ2-1	NA	TGTGCCAGCAGTTACAAGACAGAGGATGAGCAGTTCTTC	CASSYKTEDEQFF
TRBV7-3	few	16	TRBJ2-5	TRBD2	TGTGCCAGCAGCTCCGGGACTAGCGGATTCCAAGAGACCCAGTACTTC	CASSSGTSGFQETQYF
TRBV23-1	NA	19	TRBJ2-7	NA	TGCGCCAGCAGTCTCTCTGGGCCCGGGATCTCCCGGATCTCCTACGAGCAGTACTTC	CASSLSGPGISRISYEQYF
TRBV7-2	few	15	TRBJ2-3	NA	TGTGCCAGCAGCTTAGTGGCAAAGAACCCAGATACGCAGTATTTT	CASSLVAKNPDTQYF
TRBV4-3	NA	17	TRBJ1-4	NA	TGCGCCAGCAGCCAAGATTCGTCGGTTTCTCCGGGTGAAAAACTGTTTTTT	CASSQDSSVSPGEKLFF
TRBV7-2	NA	14	TRBJ1-2	NA	TGTGCCAGCAGTCAAGAATTCGTCCTGCGTAGCTACACCTTC	CASSQEFVLRSYTF
TRBV4-1	NA	14	TRBJ1-4	NA	TGCGCCAGCAGCCAAGAAGGCGGGGGGGAAAAACTGTTTTTT	CASSQEGGGEKLFF
TRBV2	NA	12	TRBJ1-4	NA	TGTACCAGCAGTTCTAGTAGGGAAAAACTGTTTTTT	CTSSSSREKLFF
TRBV18	NA	14	TRBJ2-7	NA	TGTGCCAGCTCACCCGATCTCAGGGACTACGAGCAGTACTTC	CASSPDLRDYEQYF
TRBV27	NA	16	TRBJ2-1	TRBD2	TGTGCCAGCAGTTTATCAGGCGGGGGGGCCTACAATGAGCAGTTCTTC	CASSLSGGGAYNEQFF
TRBV16	NA	13	TRBJ1-2	NA	TGTGCCAGCAGCGGGAGACAAGCACATGGCTACACCTTC	CASSGRQAHGYTF
TRBV7-3	NA	13	TRBJ2-1	NA	TGTGCCAGCAGCTTAAACAGGAACAATGAGCAGTTCTTC	CASSLNRNNEQFF
TRBV29-1	once	19	TRBJ2-7	TRBD2	TGCAGCGGGGCCGGGACAGGGATCCCCGGGACTAGCGGGTTCTACGAGCAGTACTTC	CSGAGTGIPGTSGFYEQYF
TRBV7-6	once	17	TRBJ2-3	TRBD2	TGTGCCAGCAGCTCCCCGGCTAGCGGGGGGGCAGCAGATACGCAGTATTTT	CASSSPASGGAADTQYF
TRBV7-8	NA	14	TRBJ2-7	TRBD1	TGTGCCAGCAGCCTAGGGGGACAGCCCCACGAGCAGTACTTC	CASSLGGQPHEQYF
TRBV18	NA	14	TRBJ2-5	NA	TGTGCCAGCTCACCACTGGGGGCCGGAGAGACCCAGTACTTC	CASSPLGAGETQYF
TRBV27	NA	13	TRBJ2-7	NA	TGTGCCAGCAGTTATAGTAGTTCCTACGAGCAGTACTTC	CASSYSSSYEQYF
TRBV6-1	NA	13	TRBJ2-7	TRBD1	TGTGCCAGCACCGGGACAGGGCTCCACGAGCAGTACTTC	CASTGTGLHEQYF
TRBV7-3	few	13	TRBJ1-1	TRBD1	TGTGCCAGCAGCGAACGACAGGGAGCGGCAGCTTTCTTT	CASSERQGAAAFF
TRBV5-1	NA	15	TRBJ2-5	TRBD2	TGCGCCAGCAGCTCGAGCGGGGGGGCTTCGGAGACCCAGTACTTC	CASSSSGGASETQYF
TRBV4-1	NA	15	TRBJ1-1	TRBD1	TGCGCCAGCAGACAACCTACAGGGGGGATCACTGAAGCTTTCTTT	CASRQPTGGITEAFF
TRBV5-1	NA	17	TRBJ2-3	TRBD2	TGCGCCAGCAGCCCCAGGACTAGCGGGGGATCGGGAGATACGCAGTATTTT	CASSPRTSGGSGDTQYF
TRBV6-5	NA	11	TRBJ2-7	NA	TGTGCCAGCAGTTCTATCTACGAGCAGTACTTC	CASSSIYEQYF
TRBV7-2	NA	16	TRBJ2-1	TRBD2	TGTGCCAGCAGCTGGGGGGGAGCGGGCGGGCTCGGGGAGCAGTTCTTC	CASSWGGAGGLGEQFF
TRBV7-2	NA	16	TRBJ2-3	NA	TGTGCCAGCAGCCGAAGGGCCGCGGGGGCGGCAGATACGCAGTATTTT	CASSRRAAGAADTQYF
TRBV4-3	NA	14	TRBJ2-3	NA	TGCGCCAGCAGCCAGGGCGGTGCCAGGGGTACGCAGTATTTT	CASSQGGARGTQYF
TRBV6-4	NA	15	TRBJ1-2	TRBD1	TGTGCCAGCAGTGACTCTTCCAGGGGGGTAGGCGGCTACACCTTC	CASSDSSRGVGGYTF
TRBV27	NA	16	TRBJ2-1	TRBD2	TGTGCCAGCAGCTTATCGGGGGGGGGCGCTTACAATGAGCAGTTCTTC	CASSLSGGGAYNEQFF